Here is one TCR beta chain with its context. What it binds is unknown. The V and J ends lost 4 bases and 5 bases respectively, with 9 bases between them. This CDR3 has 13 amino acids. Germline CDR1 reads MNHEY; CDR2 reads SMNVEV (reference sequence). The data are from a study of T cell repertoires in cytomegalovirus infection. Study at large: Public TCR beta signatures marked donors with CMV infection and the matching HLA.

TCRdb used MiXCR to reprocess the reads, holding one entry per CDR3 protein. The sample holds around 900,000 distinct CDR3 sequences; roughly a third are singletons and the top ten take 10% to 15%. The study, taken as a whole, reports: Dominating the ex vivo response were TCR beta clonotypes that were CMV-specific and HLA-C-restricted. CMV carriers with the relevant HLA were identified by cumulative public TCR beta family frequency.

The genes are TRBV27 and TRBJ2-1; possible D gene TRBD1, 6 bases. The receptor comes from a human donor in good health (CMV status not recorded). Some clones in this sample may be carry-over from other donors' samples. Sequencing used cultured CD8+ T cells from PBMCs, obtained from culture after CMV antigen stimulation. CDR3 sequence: CASSSGTNNEQFF. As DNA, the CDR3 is TGTGCCAGCAGTTCCGGGACAAACAATGAGCAGTTCTTC.